This passage covers 29 T cell receptor beta chains from one sample sequenced in a study of shared clonotypes between healthy human individuals. TCRdb's table, derived via immunoSEQ multiplex PCR, lists solely in-frame clones and lacks some. The table has about 1.5 million clones, approximately 98% seen once. Sequencing used naive CD4+ T cells sorted from blood. Described subset: CD45RA+ positively selected. Receptors originate from a man aged 30 to 39 in good health.

This chain uses TRBV9 with TRBJ2-5; 11 bases are a match to TRBD2. The CDR3 totals 16 residues. Germline loops: CDR1 SGDLS, CDR2 YYNGEE. The V gene end was trimmed by 0 bases and the J gene end by 5 bases; junction bases not matched to a gene: 6. The CDR3 DNA follows: TGTGCCAGCAGCGTAGGAGCGGTAGCGGGAGGGGAGACCCAGTACTTC. Translation: CASSVGAVAGGETQYF.

The V call is TRBV10-1, the J call TRBJ2-3, with unresolved D. Germline V lookup: CDR1 WNHNN, CDR2 SYGVQD (reference sequence). There are 14 residues in the CDR3. V lost 3 bases, J lost 0 bases, and 7 bases lay in between. CDR3 region: CASSDVSSTDTQYF. The CDR3 DNA follows: TGCGCCAGCAGTGACGTATCTAGCACAGATACGCAGTATTTT.

The gene calls are TRBV6-4 and TRBJ2-3; tentatively, D is TRBD2 (5 bases). Trimming cost V 2 bases and J 1 base, with 13 bases left between them. The CDR3 length is 16 residues. CDR1 and CDR2 from the germline V gene are MRHNA and SNTAGT. The CDR3 sequence is CASSDLAWGGTDTQYF. CDR3 DNA: TGTGCCAGCAGTGACCTTGCTTGGGGAGGCACAGATACGCAGTATTTT.

The J gene is TRBJ1-5, the V gene TRBV5-8; D is ambiguous. The CDR3 sequence is 15 residues long. Trimming removed 4 bases at V and 1 base at J, with 12 bases between. Germline CDR1 SGHTS, CDR2 YDEGEE. The CDR3 DNA reads as TGTGCCAGCAGCCTAAGGCTGGGGAGCAATCAGCCCCAGCATTTT. It translates to CASSLRLGSNQPQHF.

The V and J genes are TRBV29-1 and TRBJ2-1, with D possibly being TRBD2 (6 bases). The CDR3 loop spans 14 amino acids. Per the germline V gene, CDR1 is SQVTM and CDR2 is ANQGSEA. The germline V and J ends were trimmed by 3 bases and 5 bases, with 14 bases remaining between them. The CDR3 DNA reads TGCAGCGTTGACTACCCAGGACTACACAATGAGCAGTTCTTC. It specifies CSVDYPGLHNEQFF.

The chain is built from TRBV2 and TRBJ1-5; D is possibly TRBD1 (5 bases). CDR3 length: 15 residues. Trimming took off 1 base at V and 3 bases at J, with 10 bases between the two ends. Germline lookup yields CDR1 SNHLY and CDR2 FYNNEI. DNA for the CDR3: TGTGCCAGCAGTGAAGTGCAGGGTTACAATCAGCCCCAGCATTTT. This codes for CASSEVQGYNQPQHF.

The genes are TRBV7-3 and TRBJ2-1, with 11 bases matching TRBD2. The CDR3 loop spans 16 amino acids. Trimming cost V 5 bases and J 4 bases; bases outside gene matches: 7. Germline CDR1 and CDR2: SGHTA and FQGTGA. The CDR3 bases are TGTGCCAGCAGCCTACTAGCGGGAGTCTCGTACAATGAGCAGTTCTTC. The encoded protein is CASSLLAGVSYNEQFF.

The genes are TRBV18 and TRBJ1-4, with TRBD1 matching over 10 bases. The V gene end was trimmed by 4 bases and the J gene end by 2 bases; junction bases not matched to a gene: 1. The CDR3 consists of 15 residues. Germline V gene sequence: CDR1 KGHSH, CDR2 LQKENI. CDR3 loop: CASSLTGGTNEKLFF. The DNA of the CDR3 is TGTGCCAGCTCACTGACAGGGGGCACTAATGAAAAACTGTTTTTT.

The chain employs TRBV9 and TRBJ2-7; TRBD2 might be the D (6 bases). The V end was cut by 0 bases, the J end by 6 bases, with 13 bases between. CDR3 length equals 14 residues. CDR1 SGDLS and CDR2 YYNGEE come from the germline V gene. The CDR3 reads CASSVGRVLGEQYF. The CDR3 nucleotides read TGTGCCAGCAGCGTAGGGAGGGTTCTTGGCGAGCAGTACTTC.

As for this clone: Other DNA variants within this sample encode the same CDR3. The chain employs TRBV5-1 and TRBJ1-1; D is possibly TRBD1 (5 bases). CDR1 is SGHRS and CDR2 is YFSETQ in the germline V gene. V was shortened by 1 base and J by 1 base, with 8 bases between the two germline ends. CDR3 size: 14 residues. CDR3 sequence reads: CASSLQGPNTEAFF. The CDR3 DNA reads TGCGCCAGCAGCTTGCAGGGACCGAACACTGAAGCTTTCTTT.

The rearrangement joins TRBV10-3 to TRBJ1-5; D is unclear. The CDR3 covers 12 residues. From germline, CDR1 is ENHRY and CDR2 SYGVKD. The V end lost 8 bases, the J end lost 5 bases, and 10 bases lay between the germline ends. In DNA, the CDR3 is TGTGCCATCGGCCGAGAAGATCAGCCCCAGCATTTT. Encoded protein: CAIGREDQPQHF.

The chain joins TRBV7-8 to TRBJ2-3; D possibly matches TRBD1 or TRBD2 (5 bases each). This CDR3 contains 18 residues. Germline CDR1 SGHVS, CDR2 FQNEAQ. The ends were cut back, 5 bases at V and 5 bases at J, with 26 bases in the middle. The chain's CDR3 is CASSLPSSPATGGDTQYF. In DNA form, the CDR3 reads TGTGCCAGCAGCCTGCCCTCTAGCCCAGCTACAGGTGGAGATACGCAGTATTTT.

The J gene is TRBJ2-5, the V gene TRBV5-8; no definite D call. The ends were cut back, 0 bases at V and 6 bases at J, with 12 bases in the middle. Germline CDR1 is SGHTS and CDR2 is YDEGEE. CDR3 size: 14 residues. CDR3 DNA sequence: TGTGCCAGCAGCTTGGTGATCGTCGGGCAGACCCAGTACTTC. The encoded protein is CASSLVIVGQTQYF.

The chain employs TRBV5-1 and TRBJ2-7; 12 bases align to TRBD2. CDR1 and CDR2 (germline): SGHRS, YFSETQ. The CDR3 loop spans 17 amino acids. Germline trimming cut 1 base from V and 2 bases from J; bases unmatched to any gene: 7. DNA for the CDR3: TGCGCCAGCAGCTTGTGGGGGGCTAGCGGGAGGGCCTACGAGCAGTACTTC. Translating it yields CASSLWGASGRAYEQYF.

The chain is built from TRBV28 and TRBJ1-5; no clear D. The CDR3 is made up of 15 amino acids. Germline-derived CDR1 and CDR2 are MDHEN and SYDVKM. V dropped 7 bases and J dropped 4 bases, with 17 bases sitting between them. This CDR3 is CASNILGRINQPQHF. As DNA, the CDR3 is TGTGCCAGCAACATTCTAGGGAGGATAAATCAGCCCCAGCATTTT. Based on the CDR3 plus reference TRBV28 and TRBJ1-5, the full variable domain is DVKVTQSSRYLVKRTGEKVFLECVQDMDHENMFWYRQDPGLGLRLIYFSYDVKMKEKGDIPEGYSVSREKKERFSLILESASTNQTSMYLCASNILGRINQPQHFGDGTRLSIL.

The V and J genes are TRBV2 and TRBJ1-2; D remains unclear. Per germline, CDR1 SNHLY and CDR2 FYNNEI. Trimming removed 5 bases at V and 8 bases at J, with 15 bases between. The CDR3 covers 13 residues. The CDR3 region has the DNA TGTGCCAGCAGTCCCCTTCCCGCGCCGGGCTACACCTTC. The encoded protein is CASSPLPAPGYTF.

The CDR3 DNA is TGTGCCAGCAGTTTACAGCCGAACACCGGGGAGCTGTTTTTT. Translation gives CASSLQPNTGELFF. This chain links TRBV28 with TRBJ2-2; D uncertain. The germline V gene has CDR1 MDHEN and CDR2 SYDVKM. Deletions cut 2 bases from V and 0 bases from J, with 4 bases between. The CDR3 totals 14 residues.

J is TRBJ2-1 and V is TRBV25-1; 8 nucleotides agree with TRBD1. Germline lookup yields CDR1 MGHDK and CDR2 SYGVNS. The length of the CDR3 is 15 residues. V trimming: 1 base; J trimming: 8 bases; junction bases outside the gene matches: 7. CDR3 sequence: CASSELAGGIDEQFF. Written as DNA, the CDR3 is TGTGCCAGCAGTGAATTGGCAGGGGGCATAGATGAGCAGTTCTTC.

The chain employs TRBV4-3 and TRBJ2-7, with 7 bases that match TRBD2. Germline CDR1 and CDR2: LGHNA and YSLEER. V shed 0 bases and J 7 bases; nucleotides not matched to a gene: 9. There are 15 residues in the CDR3. The CDR3: CASSQDFGGDGEQYF. The CDR3 region has the DNA TGCGCCAGCAGCCAAGACTTTGGGGGGGATGGGGAGCAGTACTTC.

This clone was seen a single time. This CDR3 reads CASSVRTSGEGEQYF. CDR3 coding DNA: TGTGCCAGCAGTGTCCGGACTAGCGGGGAAGGTGAGCAGTACTTC. The chain carries TRBV2 and TRBJ2-7; the match to TRBD2 covers 12 bases. CDR1 and CDR2 (germline): SNHLY, FYNNEI. CDR3 length: 15 amino acids. V shed 4 bases, J shed 7 bases, and the junction held 8 bases outside the gene matches.

The chain couples TRBV27 to TRBJ2-1; D ambiguous. This CDR3 is 13 amino acids long. Trimming shortened V by 8 bases and J by 15 bases, and 23 bases separated the two germline ends. Germline V CDR1 and CDR2: MNHEY, SMNVEV (reference sequence). CDR3 DNA sequence: TGTGCCAGCGGACCAGTTGACTCCTCTTCCTCGTTCTTC. Protein: CASGPVDSSSSFF.

The chain employs TRBV6-6 and TRBJ2-7; 7 bases are a match to TRBD2. Germline values: CDR1 MNHNY, CDR2 SVGAGI (reference sequence). With 0 bases clipped from V and 4 bases from J, the junction kept 6 bases outside the gene matches. The CDR3 loop spans 15 amino acids. The CDR3, as DNA: TGTGCCAGCAGTTACTCGAACCCCGGGAGGTACGAGCAGTACTTC. Protein: CASSYSNPGRYEQYF.

As to this clone: This may stem from a read error, because a much larger clone lies one nucleotide away. This CDR3 is also generated by other DNA sequences in the sample. The rearrangement links TRBV7-9 to TRBJ2-2, with D unclear. The V end was cut by 1 base, the J end by 1 base, with 4 bases between. The CDR3 has 14 residues. Per the germline V gene, CDR1 is SEHNR and CDR2 is FQNEAQ (reference sequence). The CDR3 here is CASSLGLNTGELFF. In nucleotides, the CDR3 is TGTGCCAGCAGCTTAGGACTGAACACCGGGGAGCTGTTTTTT.

The chain has TRBV7-6 and TRBJ2-5; no firm D call. Germline V gene sequence: CDR1 SGHVS, CDR2 FNYEAQ. Trimming removed 1 base at V and 7 bases at J, with 10 bases between. This CDR3 is built from 13 residues. The CDR3 sequence is CASSLGEGGTQYF. In DNA form, the CDR3 reads TGTGCCAGCAGCTTAGGAGAAGGCGGGACCCAGTACTTC.

V usage is TRBV7-9 and J usage is TRBJ2-3; D is ambiguous. The V and J ends lost 5 bases and 6 bases respectively, with 9 bases between them. Germline loops: CDR1 SEHNR, CDR2 FQNEAQ (reference sequence). This CDR3 has 12 amino acids. Written as DNA, the CDR3 is TGTGCCAGCAGCCGAAATTCGGATACGCAGTATTTT. As protein: CASSRNSDTQYF.

The CDR3 sequence: CSVRQSSYEQYF. CDR3 DNA sequence: TGCAGCGTTCGACAGAGCTCCTACGAGCAGTACTTC. The gene calls are TRBV29-1 and TRBJ2-7; D might be TRBD1 (5 bases). The CDR3 extends over 12 amino acids. The germline CDR1 and CDR2 sequences are SQVTM and ANQGSEA. V was shortened by 5 bases and J by 0 bases, with 8 bases between the two germline ends.

The V call is TRBV7-9, the J call TRBJ2-7; TRBD2 might be the D (5 bases). Germline V gives CDR1 SEHNR, CDR2 FQNEAQ (reference sequence). Trimming pared 5 bases from V and 2 bases from J, leaving 16 bases between. The CDR3 is made up of 15 amino acids. CDR3 in amino acids: CASSLPRTGTYEQYF. The CDR3 DNA is TGTGCCAGCAGCCTACCCCGGACTGGGACCTACGAGCAGTACTTC.

This clone was picked up one time. The chain combines TRBV7-2 with TRBJ2-2, with 8 bases identical to TRBD2. The V gene end was trimmed by 1 base and the J gene end by 4 bases; junction bases not matched to a gene: 8. CDR1 and CDR2 from the germline V gene are SGHTA and FQGNSA. This CDR3 spans 17 amino acids. DNA for the CDR3: TGTGCCAGCAGCTTAGTAGGGACTAGTTTTGGCACCGGGGAGCTGTTTTTT. This codes for CASSLVGTSFGTGELFF.

This clone was seen just once. The chain carries TRBV5-8 and TRBJ2-2; TRBD2 aligns across 7 bases. The CDR3 length is 15 residues. Germline CDR1 and CDR2: SGHTS and YDEGEE. V trimming: 3 bases; J trimming: 5 bases; junction bases outside the gene matches: 7. The CDR3, as DNA: TGTGCCAGCAGCTGGAGCGGGGTGAAGACCGGGGAGCTGTTTTTT. Its protein product is CASSWSGVKTGELFF. The full variable domain, its missing parts supplied by reference TRBV5-8 and TRBJ2-2, is EAGVTQSPTHLIKTRGQQATLRCSPISGHTSVYWYQQALGLGLQFLLWYDEGEERNRGNFPPRFSGRQFPNYSSELNVNALELEDSALYLCASSWSGVKTGELFFGEGSRLTVL.